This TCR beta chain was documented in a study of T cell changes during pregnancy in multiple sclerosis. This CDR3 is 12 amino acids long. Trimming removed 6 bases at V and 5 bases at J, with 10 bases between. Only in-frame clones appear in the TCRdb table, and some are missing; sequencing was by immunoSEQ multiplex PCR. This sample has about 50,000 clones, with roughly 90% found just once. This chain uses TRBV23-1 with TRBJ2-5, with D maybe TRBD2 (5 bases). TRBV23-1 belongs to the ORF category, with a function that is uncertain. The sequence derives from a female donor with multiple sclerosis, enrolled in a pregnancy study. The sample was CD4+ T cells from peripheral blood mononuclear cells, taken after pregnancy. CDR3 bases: TGCGCCAGCAGCCACAGAGGGGAGACCCAGTACTTC. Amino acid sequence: CASSHRGETQYF.